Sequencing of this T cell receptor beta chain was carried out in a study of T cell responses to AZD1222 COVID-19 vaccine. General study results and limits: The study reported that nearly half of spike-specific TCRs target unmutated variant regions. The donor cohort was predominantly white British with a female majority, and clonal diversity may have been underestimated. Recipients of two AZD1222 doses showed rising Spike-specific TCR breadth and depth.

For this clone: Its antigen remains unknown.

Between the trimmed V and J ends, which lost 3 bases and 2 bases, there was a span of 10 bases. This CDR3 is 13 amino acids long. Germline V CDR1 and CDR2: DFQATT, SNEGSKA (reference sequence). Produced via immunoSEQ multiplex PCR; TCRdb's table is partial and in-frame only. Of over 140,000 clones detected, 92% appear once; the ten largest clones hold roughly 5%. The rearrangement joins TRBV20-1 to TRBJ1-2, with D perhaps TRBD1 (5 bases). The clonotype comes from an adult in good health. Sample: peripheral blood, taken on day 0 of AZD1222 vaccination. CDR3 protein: CSASEGSNYGYTF. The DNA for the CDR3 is TGCAGTGCTAGTGAGGGGTCCAACTATGGCTACACCTTC.